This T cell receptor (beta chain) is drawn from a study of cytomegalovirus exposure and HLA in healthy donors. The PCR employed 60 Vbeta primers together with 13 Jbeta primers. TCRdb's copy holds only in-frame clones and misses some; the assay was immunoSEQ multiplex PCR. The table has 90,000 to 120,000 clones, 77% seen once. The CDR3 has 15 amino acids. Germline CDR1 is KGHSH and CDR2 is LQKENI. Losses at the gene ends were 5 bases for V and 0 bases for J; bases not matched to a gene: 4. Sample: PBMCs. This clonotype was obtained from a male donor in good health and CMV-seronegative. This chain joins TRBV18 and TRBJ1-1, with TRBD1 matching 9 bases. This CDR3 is CASSSGTGLNTEAFF. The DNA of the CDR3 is TGTGCCAGCTCATCCGGGACAGGGCTGAACACTGAAGCTTTCTTT.